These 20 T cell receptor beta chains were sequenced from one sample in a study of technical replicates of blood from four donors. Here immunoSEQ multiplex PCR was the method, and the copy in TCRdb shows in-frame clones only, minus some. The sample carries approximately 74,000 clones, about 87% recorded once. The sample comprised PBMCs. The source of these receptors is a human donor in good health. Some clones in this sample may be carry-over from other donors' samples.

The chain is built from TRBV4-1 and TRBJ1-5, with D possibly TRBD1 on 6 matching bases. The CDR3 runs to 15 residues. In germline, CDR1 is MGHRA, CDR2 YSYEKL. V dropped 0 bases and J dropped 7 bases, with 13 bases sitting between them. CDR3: CASSQEIGGAQPQHF. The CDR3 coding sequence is TGCGCCAGCAGCCAAGAGATAGGGGGGGCCCAGCCCCAGCATTTT.

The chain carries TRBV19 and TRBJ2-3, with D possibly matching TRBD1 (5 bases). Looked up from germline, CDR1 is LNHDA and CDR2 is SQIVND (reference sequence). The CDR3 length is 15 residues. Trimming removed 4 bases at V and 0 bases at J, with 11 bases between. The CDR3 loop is CASSRSGYSTDTQYF. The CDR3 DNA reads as TGTGCCAGTAGTAGATCAGGGTATAGCACAGATACGCAGTATTTT. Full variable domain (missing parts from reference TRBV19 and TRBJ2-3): DGGITQSPKYLFRKEGQNVTLSCEQNLNHDAMYWYRQDPGQGLRLIYYSQIVNDFQKGDIAEGYSVSREKKESFPLTVTSAQKNPTAFYLCASSRSGYSTDTQYFGPGTRLTVL.

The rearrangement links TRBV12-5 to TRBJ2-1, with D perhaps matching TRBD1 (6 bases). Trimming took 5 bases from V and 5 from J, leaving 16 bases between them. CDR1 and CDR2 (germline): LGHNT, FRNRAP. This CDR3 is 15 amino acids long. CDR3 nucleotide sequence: TGTGCTAGTGGTGCAGGGGAAACGTTCCACAATGAGCAGTTCTTC. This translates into CASGAGETFHNEQFF.

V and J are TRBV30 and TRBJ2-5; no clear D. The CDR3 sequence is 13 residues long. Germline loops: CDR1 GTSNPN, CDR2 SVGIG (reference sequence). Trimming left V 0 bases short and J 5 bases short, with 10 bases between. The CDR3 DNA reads TGTGCCTGGAGTGTAAGAGTCCGGGAGACCCAGTACTTC. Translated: CAWSVRVRETQYF.

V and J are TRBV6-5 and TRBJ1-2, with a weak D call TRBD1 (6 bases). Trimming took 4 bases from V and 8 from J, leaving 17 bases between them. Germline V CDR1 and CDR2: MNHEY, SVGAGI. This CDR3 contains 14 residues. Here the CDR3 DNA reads TGTGCCAGCAGTTTGGACCGAAAGACAGGCGGCTACACCTTC. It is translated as CASSLDRKTGGYTF.

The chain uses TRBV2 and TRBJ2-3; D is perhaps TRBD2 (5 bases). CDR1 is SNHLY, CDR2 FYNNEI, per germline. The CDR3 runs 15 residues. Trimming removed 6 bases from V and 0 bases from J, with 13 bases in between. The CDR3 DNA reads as TGTGCCAGCAGGATAGGACTCTCTAGCACAGATACGCAGTATTTT. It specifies CASRIGLSSTDTQYF.

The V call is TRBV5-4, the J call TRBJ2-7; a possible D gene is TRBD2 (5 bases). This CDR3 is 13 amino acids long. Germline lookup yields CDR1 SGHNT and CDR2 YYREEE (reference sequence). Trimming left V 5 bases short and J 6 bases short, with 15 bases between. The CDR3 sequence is CASSPSARGEQYF. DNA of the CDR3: TGTGCCAGCAGTCCATCCGCCCGGGGCGAGCAGTACTTC.

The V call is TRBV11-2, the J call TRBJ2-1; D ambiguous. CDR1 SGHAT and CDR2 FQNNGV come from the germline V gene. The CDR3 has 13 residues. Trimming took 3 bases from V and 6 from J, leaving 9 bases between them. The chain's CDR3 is CASSLSRLNEQFF. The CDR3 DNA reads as TGTGCCAGCAGCTTGAGTCGCCTCAATGAGCAGTTCTTC.

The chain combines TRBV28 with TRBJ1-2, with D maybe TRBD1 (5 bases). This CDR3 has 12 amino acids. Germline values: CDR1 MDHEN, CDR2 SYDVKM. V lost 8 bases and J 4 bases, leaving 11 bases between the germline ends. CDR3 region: CASARGGYGYTF. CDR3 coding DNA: TGTGCCAGCGCGCGCGGGGGCTATGGCTACACCTTC.

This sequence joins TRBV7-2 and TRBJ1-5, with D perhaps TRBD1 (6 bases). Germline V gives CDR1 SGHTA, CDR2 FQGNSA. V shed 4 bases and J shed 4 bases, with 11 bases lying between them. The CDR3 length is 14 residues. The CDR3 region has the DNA TGTGCCAGCAGCTCATGGACAGCTAATCAGCCCCAGCATTTT. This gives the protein CASSSWTANQPQHF.

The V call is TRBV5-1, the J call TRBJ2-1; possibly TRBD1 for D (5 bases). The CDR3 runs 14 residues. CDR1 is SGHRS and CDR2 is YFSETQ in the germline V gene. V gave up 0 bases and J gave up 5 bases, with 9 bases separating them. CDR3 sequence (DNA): TGCGCCAGCAGCTTGGTGACAGCAAACAATGAGCAGTTCTTC. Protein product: CASSLVTANNEQFF. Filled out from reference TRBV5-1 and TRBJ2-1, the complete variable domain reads KAGVTQTPRYLIKTRGQQVTLSCSPISGHRSVSWYQQTPGQGLQFLFEYFSETQRNKGNFPGRFSGRQFSNSRSEMNVSTLELGDSALYLCASSLVTANNEQFFGPGTRLTVL.

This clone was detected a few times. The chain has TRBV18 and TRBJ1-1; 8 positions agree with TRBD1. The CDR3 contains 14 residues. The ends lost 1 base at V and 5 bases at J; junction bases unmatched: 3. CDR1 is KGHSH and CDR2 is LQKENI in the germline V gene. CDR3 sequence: CASSPRQGNTEAFF. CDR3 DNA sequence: TGTGCCAGCTCACCACGACAGGGGAATACTGAAGCTTTCTTT.

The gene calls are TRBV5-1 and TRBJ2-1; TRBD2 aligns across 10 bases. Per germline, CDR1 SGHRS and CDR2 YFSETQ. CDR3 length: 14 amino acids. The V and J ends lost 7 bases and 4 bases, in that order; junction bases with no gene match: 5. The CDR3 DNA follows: TGCGCCAGCGCCAGCGGGGGGGGGTACAATGAGCAGTTCTTC. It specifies CASASGGGYNEQFF.

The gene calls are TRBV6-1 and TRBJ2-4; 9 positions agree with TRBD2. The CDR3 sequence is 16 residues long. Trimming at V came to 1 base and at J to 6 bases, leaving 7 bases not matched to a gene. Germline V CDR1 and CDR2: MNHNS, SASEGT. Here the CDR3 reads CASSEVLAGIINIQYF. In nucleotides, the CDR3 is TGTGCCAGCAGTGAAGTCCTAGCGGGGATTATAAACATTCAGTACTTC.

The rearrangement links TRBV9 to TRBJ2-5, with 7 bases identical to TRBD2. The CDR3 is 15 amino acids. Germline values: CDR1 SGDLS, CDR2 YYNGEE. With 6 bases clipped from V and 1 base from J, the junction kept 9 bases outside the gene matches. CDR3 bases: TGTGCCAGCACAAGTTTCGGCGGGGGCCAAGAGACCCAGTACTTC. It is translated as CASTSFGGGQETQYF.

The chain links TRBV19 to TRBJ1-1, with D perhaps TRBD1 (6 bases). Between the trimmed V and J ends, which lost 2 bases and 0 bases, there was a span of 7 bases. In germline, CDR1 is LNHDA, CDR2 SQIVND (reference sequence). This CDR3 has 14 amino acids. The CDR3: CASSIRTVNTEAFF. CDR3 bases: TGTGCCAGTAGTATAAGGACAGTGAACACTGAAGCTTTCTTT.

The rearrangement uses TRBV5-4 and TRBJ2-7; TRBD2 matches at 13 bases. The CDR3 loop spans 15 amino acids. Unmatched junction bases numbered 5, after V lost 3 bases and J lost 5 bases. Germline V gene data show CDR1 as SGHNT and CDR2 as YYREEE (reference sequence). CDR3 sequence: CASSSLAGGPHEQYF. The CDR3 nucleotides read TGTGCCAGCAGCTCACTAGCGGGGGGGCCACACGAGCAGTACTTC.

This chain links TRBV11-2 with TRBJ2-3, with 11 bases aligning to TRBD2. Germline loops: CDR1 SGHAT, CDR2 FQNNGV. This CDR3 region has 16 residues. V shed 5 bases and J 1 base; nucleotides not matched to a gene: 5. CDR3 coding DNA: TGTGCCAGCAGCACCGGGACTAGCGGTCGCACAGATACGCAGTATTTT. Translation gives CASSTGTSGRTDTQYF.

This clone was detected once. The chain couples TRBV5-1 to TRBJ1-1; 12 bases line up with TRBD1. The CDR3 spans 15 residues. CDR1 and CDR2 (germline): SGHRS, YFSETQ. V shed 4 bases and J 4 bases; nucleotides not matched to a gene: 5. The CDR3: CASSPGQGASTEAFF. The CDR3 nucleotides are TGCGCCAGCAGCCCGGGACAGGGGGCGAGCACTGAAGCTTTCTTT. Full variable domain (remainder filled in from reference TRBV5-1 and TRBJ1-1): KAGVTQTPRYLIKTRGQQVTLSCSPISGHRSVSWYQQTPGQGLQFLFEYFSETQRNKGNFPGRFSGRQFSNSRSEMNVSTLELGDSALYLCASSPGQGASTEAFFGQGTRLTVV.

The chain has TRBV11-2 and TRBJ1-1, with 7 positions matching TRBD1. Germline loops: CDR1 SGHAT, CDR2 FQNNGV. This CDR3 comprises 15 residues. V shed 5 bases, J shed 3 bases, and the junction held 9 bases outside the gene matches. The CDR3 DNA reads TGTGCCAGCAGCCCGAATTGGCAGGGGGACACTGAAGCTTTCTTT. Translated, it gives CASSPNWQGDTEAFF.